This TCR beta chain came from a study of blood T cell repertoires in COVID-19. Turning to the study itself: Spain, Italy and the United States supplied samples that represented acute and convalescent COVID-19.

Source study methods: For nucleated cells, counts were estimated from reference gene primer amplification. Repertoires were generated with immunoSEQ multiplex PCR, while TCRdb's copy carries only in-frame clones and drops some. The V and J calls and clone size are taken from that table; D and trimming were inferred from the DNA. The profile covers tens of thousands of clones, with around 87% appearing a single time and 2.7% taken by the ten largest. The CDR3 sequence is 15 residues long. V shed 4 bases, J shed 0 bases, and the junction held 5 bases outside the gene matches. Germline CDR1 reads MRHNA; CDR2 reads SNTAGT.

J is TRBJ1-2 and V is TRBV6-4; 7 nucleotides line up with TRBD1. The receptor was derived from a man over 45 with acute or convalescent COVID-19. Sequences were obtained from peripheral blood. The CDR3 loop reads CASSVDREANYGYTF. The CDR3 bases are TGTGCCAGCAGTGTAGACAGGGAAGCTAACTATGGCTACACCTTC.